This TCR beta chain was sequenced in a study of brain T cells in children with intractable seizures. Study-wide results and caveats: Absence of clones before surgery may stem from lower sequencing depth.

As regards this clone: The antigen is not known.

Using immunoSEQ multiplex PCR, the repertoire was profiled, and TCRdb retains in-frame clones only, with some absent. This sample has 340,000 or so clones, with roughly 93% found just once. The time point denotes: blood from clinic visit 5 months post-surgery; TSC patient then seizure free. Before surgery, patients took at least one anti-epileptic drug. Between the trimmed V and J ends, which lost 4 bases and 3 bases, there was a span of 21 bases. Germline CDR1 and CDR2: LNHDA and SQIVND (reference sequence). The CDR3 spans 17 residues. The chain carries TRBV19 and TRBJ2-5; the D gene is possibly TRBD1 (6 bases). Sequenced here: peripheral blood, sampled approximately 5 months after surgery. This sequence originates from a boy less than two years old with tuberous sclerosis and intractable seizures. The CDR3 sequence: CASSTLADSLNEETQYF. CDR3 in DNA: TGTGCCAGTAGTACCCTGGCGGACAGCCTCAACGAAGAGACCCAGTACTTC.